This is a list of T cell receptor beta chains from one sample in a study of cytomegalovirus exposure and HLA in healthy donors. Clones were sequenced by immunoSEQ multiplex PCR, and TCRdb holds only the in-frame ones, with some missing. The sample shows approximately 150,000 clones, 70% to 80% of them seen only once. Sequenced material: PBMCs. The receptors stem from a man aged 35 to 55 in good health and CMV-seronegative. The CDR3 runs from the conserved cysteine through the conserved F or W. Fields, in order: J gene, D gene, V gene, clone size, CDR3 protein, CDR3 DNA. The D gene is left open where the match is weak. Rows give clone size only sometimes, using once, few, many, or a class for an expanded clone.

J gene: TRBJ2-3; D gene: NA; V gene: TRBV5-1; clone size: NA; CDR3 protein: CASSLVQGGDTQYF; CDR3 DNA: TGCGCCAGCAGCTTGGTTCAGGGTGGCGATACGCAGTATTTT
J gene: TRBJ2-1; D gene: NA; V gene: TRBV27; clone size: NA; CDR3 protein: CASRQQNEQFF; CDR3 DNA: TGTGCCAGCAGACAACAAAATGAGCAGTTCTTC
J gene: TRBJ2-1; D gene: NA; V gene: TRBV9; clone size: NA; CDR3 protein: CASSVGVYNEQFF; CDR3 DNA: TGTGCCAGCAGCGTAGGAGTCTACAATGAGCAGTTCTTC
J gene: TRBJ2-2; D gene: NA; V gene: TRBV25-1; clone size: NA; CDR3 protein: CASSELGSANTGELFF; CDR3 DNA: TGTGCCAGCAGTGAGTTGGGGAGCGCGAACACCGGGGAGCTGTTTTTT
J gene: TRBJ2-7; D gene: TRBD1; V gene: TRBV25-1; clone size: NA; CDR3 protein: CASSKPGTGTSEQYF; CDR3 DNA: TGTGCCAGCAGTAAACCCGGGACAGGGACAAGCGAGCAGTACTTC
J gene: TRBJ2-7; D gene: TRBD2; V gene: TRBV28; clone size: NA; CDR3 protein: CASRTSGSVYEQYF; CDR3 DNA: TGTGCCAGCAGAACTAGCGGGAGTGTTTACGAGCAGTACTTC
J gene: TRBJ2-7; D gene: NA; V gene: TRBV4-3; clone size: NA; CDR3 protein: CASSQRAGSTYEQYF; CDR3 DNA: TGCGCCAGCAGCCAAAGGGCGGGATCGACCTACGAGCAGTACTTC
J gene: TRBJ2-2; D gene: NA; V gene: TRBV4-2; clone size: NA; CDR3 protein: CASSTRQDSNTGELFF; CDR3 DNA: TGTGCCAGCAGCACCCGACAGGATTCGAACACCGGGGAGCTGTTTTTT
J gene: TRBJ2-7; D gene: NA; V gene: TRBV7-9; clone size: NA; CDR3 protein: CASSLVGALYEQYF; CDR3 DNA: TGTGCCAGCAGCTTAGTAGGAGCATTATACGAGCAGTACTTC
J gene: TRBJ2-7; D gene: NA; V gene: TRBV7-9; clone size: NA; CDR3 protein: CASSLGHNEQYF; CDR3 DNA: TGTGCCAGCAGCTTAGGACACAACGAGCAGTACTTC
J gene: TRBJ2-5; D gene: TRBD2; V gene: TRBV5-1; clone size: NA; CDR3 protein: CASRGTSGKQETQYF; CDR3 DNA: TGCGCCAGCAGGGGGACTAGCGGGAAACAAGAGACCCAGTACTTC
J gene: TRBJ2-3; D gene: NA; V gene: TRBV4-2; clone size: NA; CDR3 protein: CASSQEGASTDTQYF; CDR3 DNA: TGTGCCAGCAGCCAAGAGGGGGCGAGTACAGATACGCAGTATTTT
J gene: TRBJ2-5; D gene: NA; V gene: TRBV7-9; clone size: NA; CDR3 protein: CASSSQETQYF; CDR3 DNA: TGTGCCAGCAGTAGTCAAGAGACCCAGTACTTC
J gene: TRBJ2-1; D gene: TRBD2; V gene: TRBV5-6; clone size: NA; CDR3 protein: CASSSGTSGSTEQFF; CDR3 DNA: TGTGCCAGCAGTTCCGGGACTAGCGGGAGCACTGAGCAGTTCTTC
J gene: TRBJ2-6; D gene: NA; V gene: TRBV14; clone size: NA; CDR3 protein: CASSQVRGGIDSGANVLTF; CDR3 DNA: TGTGCCAGCAGCCAAGTAAGAGGGGGTATCGACTCTGGGGCCAACGTCCTGACTTTC
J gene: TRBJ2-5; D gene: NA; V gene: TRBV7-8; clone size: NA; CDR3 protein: CASSPAAETQYF; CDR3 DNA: TGTGCCAGCAGCCCAGCGGCAGAGACCCAGTACTTC
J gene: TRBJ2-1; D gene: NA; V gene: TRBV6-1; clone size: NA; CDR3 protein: CASSEAGGVVDEQFF; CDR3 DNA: TGTGCCAGCAGTGAAGCAGGGGGGGTGGTAGATGAGCAGTTCTTC
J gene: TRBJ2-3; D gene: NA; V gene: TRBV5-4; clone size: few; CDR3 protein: CASSFQVGVTDTQYF; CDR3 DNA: TGTGCCAGCAGCTTTCAGGTGGGCGTAACAGATACGCAGTATTTT